This TCR beta chain was recorded in a study of blood T cell repertoires in COVID-19. About the research overall: Sources were T cells, B-cell-depleted T cells, or PBMCs; the material itself was cDNA or gDNA.

TCRdb keeps only in-frame clones here, not all; method: immunoSEQ multiplex PCR. This sample has approximately 190,000 clones, with roughly four fifths found just once. Germline V gives CDR1 SGHNT, CDR2 YYREEE (reference sequence). V shed 0 bases and J 2 bases; nucleotides not matched to a gene: 5. The CDR3 contains 15 residues. Sequenced sample: peripheral blood. The chain combines TRBV5-4 with TRBJ2-7; 7 bases map to TRBD2. The TCR was taken from a human donor with acute or convalescent COVID-19. The donor label of this sample is uncertain. The CDR3 spells CASSLAPSGPYEQYF. As DNA, the CDR3 is TGTGCCAGCAGCTTGGCCCCTAGCGGTCCCTACGAGCAGTACTTC.